The 13 T cell receptor beta chains below all came from one sample that was sequenced in a study of beta chain features in type 1 diabetes. General study points: Type 1 diabetes patients had moderately but significantly shorter TCRB CDR3s in all four CD4+ subsets.

cDNA synthesis used the whole RNA isolate, giving expressed TCRB sequences. Repertoires were generated with immunoSEQ multiplex PCR, while TCRdb's copy carries only in-frame clones and drops some. In the table there are some 190,000 clones, 7.8% of which are singletons. The antigens for these receptors are not known. The material sequenced was central memory CD4+ T cells from blood. These TCRs come from a woman aged 40 to 55 with type 1 diabetes.

This clone was seen more than once but under ten times. This rearrangement joins TRBV28 to TRBJ2-7; no clear D. This CDR3 has 15 amino acids. Per the germline V gene, CDR1 is MDHEN and CDR2 is SYDVKM. V lost 7 bases and J lost 0, with 16 bases in between. The CDR3 DNA reads TGTGCCAGCACCCCTGTGAGGCTCTTCTCCTACGAGCAGTACTTC. This sequence encodes CASTPVRLFSYEQYF.

In this sample, this clone turned up a few times. This chain uses TRBV19 with TRBJ2-3; D is unresolved. Per the germline V gene, CDR1 is LNHDA and CDR2 is SQIVND (reference sequence). V was trimmed by 3 bases and J by 7 bases, leaving 11 bases between them. The CDR3 runs to 13 residues. In nucleotides, the CDR3 is TGTGCCAGTAGTATGAGCGCAGCCTATACGCAGTATTTT. Translating it yields CASSMSAAYTQYF.

Only a few counts were recorded for this clone. The rearrangement joins TRBV29-1 to TRBJ2-5; TRBD1 agrees at 8 bases. The V gene end was trimmed by 7 bases and the J gene end by 5 bases; junction bases not matched to a gene: 12. Germline V gene sequence: CDR1 SQVTM, CDR2 ANQGSEA. The CDR3 has 14 residues. The CDR3 nucleotides read TGCAGCGCCGACCTAGACAGGGGAAGGGAGACCCAGTACTTC. Protein product: CSADLDRGRETQYF.

V usage is TRBV5-1 and J usage is TRBJ2-3; D may be TRBD1 (6 bases). Germline values: CDR1 SGHRS, CDR2 YFSETQ. The CDR3 sequence is 16 residues long. V was shortened by 0 bases and J by 1 base, with 12 bases between the two germline ends. In DNA, the CDR3 is TGCGCCAGCAGCTTGGCCGGGGACACCCGCACAGATACGCAGTATTTT. Its protein is CASSLAGDTRTDTQYF.

The chain joins TRBV9 to TRBJ1-2, with unresolved D. The CDR3 spans 12 residues. The germline CDR1 and CDR2 sequences are SGDLS and YYNGEE. V was pared by 3 bases and J by 4 bases, with 7 bases between. CDR3 residues: CASSGRIYGYTF. CDR3 DNA sequence: TGTGCCAGCAGCGGGCGGATCTATGGCTACACCTTC.

A few counts support this clone. The rearrangement joins TRBV29-1 to TRBJ1-2; D remains unclear. Germline V gives CDR1 SQVTM, CDR2 ANQGSEA. This CDR3 has 11 amino acids. Trimming took off 5 bases at V and 0 bases at J, with 4 bases between the two ends. CDR3 residues: CSVHSNYGYTF. The CDR3 coding sequence is TGCAGCGTTCACTCTAACTATGGCTACACCTTC.

The rearrangement uses TRBV11-2 and TRBJ2-4; D perhaps matches TRBD2 (7 bases). The CDR3 extends over 15 amino acids. Trimming removed 0 bases at V and 8 bases at J, with 14 bases between. Germline CDR1 reads SGHAT; CDR2 reads FQNNGV. The CDR3: CASSLDPRGGDIQYF. CDR3 DNA: TGTGCCAGCAGCTTAGATCCAAGGGGGGGGGACATTCAGTACTTC.

The rearrangement joins TRBV7-2 to TRBJ1-6; TRBD1 matches at 8 bases. The germline V gene has CDR1 SGHTA and CDR2 FQGNSA. V lost 1 base to trimming and J lost 8 bases; unmatched junction nucleotides: 4. There are 15 residues in the CDR3. CDR3 sequence: CASSLVTGGDSPLHF. The DNA of the CDR3 is TGTGCCAGCAGCTTAGTTACAGGGGGGGATTCACCCCTCCACTTT.

This clone was found a few times. The chain links TRBV28 to TRBJ2-3, with a possible D match to TRBD2 (6 bases). The CDR3 loop spans 15 amino acids. CDR1 is MDHEN, CDR2 SYDVKM, per germline. Trimming cost V 2 bases and J 3 bases, with 12 bases left between them. The CDR3 is CASSLGGSGTDTQYF. DNA of the CDR3: TGTGCCAGCAGTTTAGGAGGGAGTGGAACAGATACGCAGTATTTT. The variable domain in full, completed from reference TRBV28 and TRBJ2-3, reads DVKVTQSSRYLVKRTGEKVFLECVQDMDHENMFWYRQDPGLGLRLIYFSYDVKMKEKGDIPEGYSVSREKKERFSLILESASTNQTSMYLCASSLGGSGTDTQYFGPGTRLTVL.

This clone was observed a few times. The chain is built from TRBV7-2 and TRBJ2-3; 7 bases map to TRBD1. Germline trimming cut 1 base from V and 1 base from J; bases unmatched to any gene: 5. This CDR3 comprises 16 residues. CDR1 and CDR2 from the germline V gene are SGHTA and FQGNSA. DNA for the CDR3: TGTGCCAGCAGCTTAGGTTCCACAGGGGGCACAGATACGCAGTATTTT. This translates into CASSLGSTGGTDTQYF.

A few counts support this clone. The chain links TRBV5-4 to TRBJ2-3; TRBD1 aligns across 7 bases. CDR1 and CDR2 (germline): SGHNT, YYREEE (reference sequence). V was clipped by 2 bases and J by 6 bases; unmatched bases: 9. This CDR3 comprises 15 residues. For the CDR3, the DNA is TGTGCCAGCAGCTTCTACAGGGGTAGGGTGGATACGCAGTATTTT. Residues: CASSFYRGRVDTQYF.

The chain uses TRBV28 and TRBJ2-1; D perhaps matches TRBD1 (6 bases). Germline CDR1 is MDHEN and CDR2 is SYDVKM. The CDR3 runs 13 residues. Trimming took 2 bases from V and 6 from J, leaving 8 bases between them. The DNA of the CDR3 is TGTGCCAGCAGTTTAGGGGGCGGCAATGAGCAGTTCTTC. Protein product: CASSLGGGNEQFF.

This clone was counted a few times. This chain links TRBV11-2 with TRBJ2-5, with D tentatively TRBD2 (5 bases). Germline V gives CDR1 SGHAT, CDR2 FQNNGV. Deletions cut 3 bases from V and 1 base from J, with 9 bases between. The CDR3 spans 14 residues. The chain's CDR3 is CASSFNRGQETQYF. Written as DNA, the CDR3 is TGTGCCAGCAGCTTTAATCGGGGCCAAGAGACCCAGTACTTC. Drawing the rest from reference TRBV11-2 and TRBJ2-5, the complete variable domain is EAGVAQSPRYKIIEKRQSVAFWCNPISGHATLYWYQQILGQGPKLLIQFQNNGVVDDSQLPKDRFSAERLKGVDSTLKIQPAKLEDSAVYLCASSFNRGQETQYFGPGTRLLVL.